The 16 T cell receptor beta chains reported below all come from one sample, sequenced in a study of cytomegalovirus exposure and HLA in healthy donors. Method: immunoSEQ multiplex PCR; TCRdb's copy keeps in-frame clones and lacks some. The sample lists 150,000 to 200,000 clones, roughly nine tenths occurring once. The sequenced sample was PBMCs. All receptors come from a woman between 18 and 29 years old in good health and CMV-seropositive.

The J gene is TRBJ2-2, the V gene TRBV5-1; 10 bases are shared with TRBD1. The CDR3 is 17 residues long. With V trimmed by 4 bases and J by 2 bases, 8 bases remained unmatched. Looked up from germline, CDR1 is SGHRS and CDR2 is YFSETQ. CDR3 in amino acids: CASSPWTGGLNTGELFF. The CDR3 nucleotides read TGCGCCAGCAGCCCCTGGACAGGGGGGCTAAACACCGGGGAGCTGTTTTTT.

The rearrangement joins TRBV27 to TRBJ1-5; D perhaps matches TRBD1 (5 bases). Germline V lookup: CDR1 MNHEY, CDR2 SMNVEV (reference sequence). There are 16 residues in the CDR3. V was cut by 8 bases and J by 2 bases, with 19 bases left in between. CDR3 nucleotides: TGTGCCAGCCGCCCTCGGGGGGGGTTTGGCAATCAGCCCCAGCATTTT. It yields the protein CASRPRGGFGNQPQHF.

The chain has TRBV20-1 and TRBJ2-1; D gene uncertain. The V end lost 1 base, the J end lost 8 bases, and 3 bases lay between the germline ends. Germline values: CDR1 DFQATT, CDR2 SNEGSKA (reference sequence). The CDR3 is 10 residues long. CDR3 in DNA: TGCAGTGCTAGAGGCGATGAGCAGTTCTTC. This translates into CSARGDEQFF.

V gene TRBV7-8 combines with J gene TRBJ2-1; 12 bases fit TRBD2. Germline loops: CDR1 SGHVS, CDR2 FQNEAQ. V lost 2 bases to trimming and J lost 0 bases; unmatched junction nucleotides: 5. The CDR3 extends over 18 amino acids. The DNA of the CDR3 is TGTGCCAGCAGCTTAAGCGCTAGCGGGAGGGGCTCCTACAATGAGCAGTTCTTC. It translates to CASSLSASGRGSYNEQFF. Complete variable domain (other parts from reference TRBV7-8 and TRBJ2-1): GAGVSQSPRYKVAKRGQDVALRCDPISGHVSLFWYQQALGQGPEFLTYFQNEAQLDKSGLPSDRFFAERPEGSVSTLKIQRTQQEDSAVYLCASSLSASGRGSYNEQFFGPGTRLTVL.

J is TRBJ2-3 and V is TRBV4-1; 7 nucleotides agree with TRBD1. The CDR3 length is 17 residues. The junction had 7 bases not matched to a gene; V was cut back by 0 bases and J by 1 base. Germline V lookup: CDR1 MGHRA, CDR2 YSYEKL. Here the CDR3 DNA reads TGCGCCAGCAGCCAAGATTCCCAGGGGGTGGGCACAGATACGCAGTATTTT. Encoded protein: CASSQDSQGVGTDTQYF.

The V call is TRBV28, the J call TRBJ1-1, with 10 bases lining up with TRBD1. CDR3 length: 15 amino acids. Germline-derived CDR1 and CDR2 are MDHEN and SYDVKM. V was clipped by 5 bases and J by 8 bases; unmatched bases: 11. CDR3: CASSHHGTGEKEAFF. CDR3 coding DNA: TGTGCCAGCAGTCACCACGGGACAGGGGAAAAAGAAGCTTTCTTT.

CDR3 sequence reads: CASSQPSGTSYAQYF. The CDR3 nucleotides read TGCGCCAGCAGCCAACCGAGCGGGACTAGTTATGCGCAGTATTTT. The chain has TRBV4-1 and TRBJ2-3; 8 positions agree with TRBD2. Germline trimming cut 2 bases from V and 10 bases from J; bases unmatched to any gene: 11. The CDR3 runs 15 residues. CDR1 is MGHRA, CDR2 YSYEKL, per germline.

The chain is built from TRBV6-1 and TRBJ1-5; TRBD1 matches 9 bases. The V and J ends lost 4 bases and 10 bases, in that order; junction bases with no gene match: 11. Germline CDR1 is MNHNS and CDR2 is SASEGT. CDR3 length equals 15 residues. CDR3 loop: CASSGDTGGRSPQHF. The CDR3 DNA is TGTGCCAGCAGTGGAGACACAGGGGGCAGGTCCCCCCAGCATTTT.

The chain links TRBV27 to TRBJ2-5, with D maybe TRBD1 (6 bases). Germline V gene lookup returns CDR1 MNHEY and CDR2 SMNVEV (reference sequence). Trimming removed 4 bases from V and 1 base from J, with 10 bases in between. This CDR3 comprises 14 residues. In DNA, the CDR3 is TGTGCCAGCAGTTCATACAGGGCCCAAGAGACCCAGTACTTC. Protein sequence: CASSSYRAQETQYF.

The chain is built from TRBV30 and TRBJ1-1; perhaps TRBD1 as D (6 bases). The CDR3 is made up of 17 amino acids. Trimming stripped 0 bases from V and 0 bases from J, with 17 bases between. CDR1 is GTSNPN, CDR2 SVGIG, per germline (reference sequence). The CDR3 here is CAWSVGSPGHMNTEAFF. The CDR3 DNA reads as TGTGCCTGGAGTGTAGGATCACCGGGACACATGAACACTGAAGCTTTCTTT.

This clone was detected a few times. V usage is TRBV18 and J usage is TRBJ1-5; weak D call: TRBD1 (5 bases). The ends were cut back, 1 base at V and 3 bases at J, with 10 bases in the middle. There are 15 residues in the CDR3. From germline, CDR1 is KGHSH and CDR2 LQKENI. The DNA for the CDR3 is TGTGCCAGCTCACCACTCGGGGGGTCCAATCAGCCCCAGCATTTT. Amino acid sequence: CASSPLGGSNQPQHF.

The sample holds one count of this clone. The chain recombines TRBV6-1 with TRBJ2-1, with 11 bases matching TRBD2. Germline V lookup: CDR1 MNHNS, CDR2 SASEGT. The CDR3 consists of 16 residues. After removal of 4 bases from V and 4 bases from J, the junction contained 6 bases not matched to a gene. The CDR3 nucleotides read TGTGCCAGCAGTGCACCAACTAGCGGGGGATACAATGAGCAGTTCTTC. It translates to CASSAPTSGGYNEQFF.

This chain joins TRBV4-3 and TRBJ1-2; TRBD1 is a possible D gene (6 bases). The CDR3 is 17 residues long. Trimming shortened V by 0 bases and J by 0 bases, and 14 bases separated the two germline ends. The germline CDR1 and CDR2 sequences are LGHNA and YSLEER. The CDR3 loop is CASSQEYRQAPNYGYTF. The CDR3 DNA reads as TGCGCCAGCAGCCAAGAATACCGACAGGCCCCTAACTATGGCTACACCTTC.

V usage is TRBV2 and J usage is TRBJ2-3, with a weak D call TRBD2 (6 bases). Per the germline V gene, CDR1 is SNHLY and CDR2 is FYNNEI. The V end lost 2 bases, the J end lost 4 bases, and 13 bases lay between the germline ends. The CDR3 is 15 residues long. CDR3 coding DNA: TGTGCCAGCAGTGAAACGGGACTCCAGCCAGATACGCAGTATTTT. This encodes CASSETGLQPDTQYF.

CDR3 region: CASRGDRDGETQYF. In nucleotides, the CDR3 is TGTGCCAGCAGGGGAGACAGGGACGGGGAGACCCAGTACTTC. The V and J genes are TRBV27 and TRBJ2-5, with 7 bases fitting TRBD1. Germline loops: CDR1 MNHEY, CDR2 SMNVEV (reference sequence). CDR3 length: 14 residues. V gave up 6 bases and J gave up 5 bases; unmatched junction bases: 9.

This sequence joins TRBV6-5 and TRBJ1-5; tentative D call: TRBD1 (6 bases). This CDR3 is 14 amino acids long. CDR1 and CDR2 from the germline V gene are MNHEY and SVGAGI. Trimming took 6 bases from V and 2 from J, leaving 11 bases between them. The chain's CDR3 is CASREQGGNQPQHF. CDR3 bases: TGTGCCAGCAGAGAACAGGGAGGCAATCAGCCCCAGCATTTT.